This T cell receptor beta chain was captured in a study of T-cell reconstitution after alpha-beta-depleted transplantation in children. The authors prepared the TCRbeta library with unique molecular identifiers. TCRdb fed the PCR reads into MiXCR, producing one record per CDR3 protein. The sample consists of about 340,000 distinct CDR3 sequences, approximately 12% of them appearing once. Germline V CDR1 and CDR2: MNHNY, SVGAGI (reference sequence). This CDR3 spans 13 amino acids. Deletions cut 4 bases from V and 6 bases from J, with 13 bases between. The sample holds many counts of this clonotype. The sequence was collected from a human donor who donated a stem cell graft to a child with Fanconi anemia. The sequencing used PBMCs, collected from the stem cell graft. V and J are TRBV6-6 and TRBJ2-7, with a possible D match to TRBD2 (5 bases). The CDR3: CASSFSSGGEQYV. The CDR3 DNA sequence: TGTGCCAGCAGTTTTTCGTCAGGAGGCGAGCAGTACGTC.